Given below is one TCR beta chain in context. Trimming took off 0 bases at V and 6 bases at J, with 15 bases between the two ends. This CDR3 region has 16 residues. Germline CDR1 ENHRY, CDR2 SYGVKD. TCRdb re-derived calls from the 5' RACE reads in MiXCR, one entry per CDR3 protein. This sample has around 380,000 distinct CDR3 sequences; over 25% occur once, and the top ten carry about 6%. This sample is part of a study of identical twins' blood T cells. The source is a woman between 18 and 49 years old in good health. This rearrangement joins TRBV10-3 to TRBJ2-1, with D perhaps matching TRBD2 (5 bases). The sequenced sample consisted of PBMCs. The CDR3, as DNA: TGTGCCATCAGTGAGTCGACTAAAGGCGGAGTCAATGAGCAGTTCTTC. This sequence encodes CAISESTKGGVNEQFF.